The 2 T cell receptor beta chains below come from one sample, sequenced in a study of T cell changes during pregnancy in multiple sclerosis. Data came from immunoSEQ multiplex PCR; TCRdb stores just in-frame clones and leaves some out. The sample shows fewer than 45,000 clones, approximately 90% of them seen only once. The source material was CD8+ T cells from peripheral blood mononuclear cells, sampled after pregnancy. The receptors originated from a female donor in good health, enrolled as a control in a pregnancy study.

This chain links TRBV4-1 with TRBJ2-7, with D possibly TRBD2 on 6 matching bases. CDR3 size: 15 residues. V was clipped by 0 bases and J by 4 bases, with 13 bases between them. Germline lookup yields CDR1 MGHRA and CDR2 YSYEKL. The CDR3 region has the DNA TGCGCCAGCAGCCAAGATCTCGGGGGTCCGTACGAGCAGTACTTC. Translating it yields CASSQDLGGPYEQYF.

The V call is TRBV6-5, the J call TRBJ2-3; TRBD2 aligns across 10 bases. The junction had 5 bases not matched to a gene; V was cut back by 0 bases and J by 8 bases. The CDR3 has 15 residues. The germline CDR1 and CDR2 sequences are MNHEY and SVGAGI. DNA of the CDR3: TGTGCCAGCAGTTACTCCCAGCGGGGGGGGACTACGCAGTATTTT. Encoded protein: CASSYSQRGGTTQYF.